This T cell receptor (beta chain) was captured by sequencing in a study of T cell responses to AZD1222 COVID-19 vaccine. Broader study findings: Unmutated variant regions are reportedly targeted by nearly half of spike-specific TCRs. Seropositive at baseline were only six AZD1222 recipients.

Repertoires were generated with immunoSEQ multiplex PCR, while TCRdb's copy carries only in-frame clones and drops some. The repertoire holds approximately 100,000 clones, just over 85% seen once, with roughly 1.4% in the top ten. The V gene lost 0 bases and the J gene lost 12 bases, with 9 bases spanning the gap. CDR3 length equals 12 residues. The germline V gene has CDR1 LGHDT and CDR2 YNNKEL (reference sequence). On this clone itself: Antigen unknown.

The source was peripheral blood, collected on day 0 of AZD1222 vaccination. The receptor's source is an adult in good health. The V call is TRBV3-1 (or the pseudogene TRBV3-2), the J call TRBJ2-1; D call uncertain. The CDR3 loop is CASSQDSRGQFF. CDR3 bases: TGTGCCAGCAGCCAAGATTCCCGAGGGCAGTTCTTC.